The rows below give T cell receptor beta chains drawn from one sample of a study of blood T cell repertoires in COVID-19. Only in-frame clones appear in the TCRdb table, and some are missing; sequencing was by immunoSEQ multiplex PCR. Of around 310,000 clones in the sample, 89% are singletons; the top ten hold about 8.4%. The sequenced sample was PBMCs or T cells enriched from blood (not recorded which). The receptors here all came from a woman in her twenties or thirties who had recovered from COVID-19. Each CDR3 is given with its conserved first and last residue. Each record gives: J gene, D gene, clone size, V gene, CDR3 DNA, CDR3 protein. A D gene is named only where the DNA matches it firmly. Expanded clones get a size class; other rows say once, few or many, or leave the size out.

TRBJ2-7,TRBD1,NA,TRBV7-2,TGTGCCAGCAGCTTTACCGGGACAGGGGCTAGGGAGCAGTACTTC,CASSFTGTGAREQYF
TRBJ1-5,NA,NA,TRBV28,TGTGCCAGCACCATTTGGGGGGAAAGCAATCAGCCCCAGCATTTT,CASTIWGESNQPQHF
TRBJ1-5,NA,NA,TRBV19,TGTGCCAGTAGTACAACTACAGGTCAGCCCCAGCATTTT,CASSTTTGQPQHF
TRBJ1-1,TRBD1,NA,TRBV20-1,TGCAGTGCTAGTCCCAATTACGGGACAGGGGGCACTGAAGCTTTCTTT,CSASPNYGTGGTEAFF
TRBJ2-7,TRBD1,NA,TRBV7-2,TGTGCCAGCAGCTTAGTCGGGACAGGGGCAGACGAGCAGTACTTC,CASSLVGTGADEQYF
TRBJ2-2,NA,few,TRBV12-5,TGTGCTAGTGGTACTTACAGGGGAGGATACACCGGGGAGCTGTTTTTT,CASGTYRGGYTGELFF
TRBJ1-2,TRBD1,NA,TRBV10-3,TGTGCCGCCGAAGGGGGCGCCAGGGCGGACTATGGCTACACCTTC,CAAEGGARADYGYTF
TRBJ2-1,NA,NA,TRBV7-9,TGTGCCAGCAGCCTAGGTTCTACCATCCACAATGAGCAGTTCTTC,CASSLGSTIHNEQFF
TRBJ2-7,TRBD2,NA,TRBV29-1,TGCAGCGTTGAAGGGGCTAGCGGGAGTGTCTCCTACGAGCAGTACTTC,CSVEGASGSVSYEQYF
TRBJ2-7,NA,NA,TRBV2,TGTGCCAGCAGTGTGGAAGGGGACGAGCAGTACTTC,CASSVEGDEQYF
TRBJ2-2,TRBD2,NA,TRBV2,TGTGCCAGCAATAGCGGGAGACCGGCCGGGGAGCTGTTTTTT,CASNSGRPAGELFF
TRBJ2-2,TRBD1,few,TRBV7-2,TGTGCCAGCAGCTTGACAGGGGTGGTCACCGGGGAGCTGTTTTTT,CASSLTGVVTGELFF
TRBJ1-2,NA,few,TRBV28,TGTGCCAGCAGTTTATATTCGGTCCCGACACCTACCTATGGCTACACCTTC,CASSLYSVPTPTYGYTF
TRBJ2-7,NA,NA,TRBV11-2,TGTGCCAGCAGGCCGGGTACCTACGAGCAGTACTTC,CASRPGTYEQYF
TRBJ2-5,TRBD2,NA,TRBV4-3,TGCGCCAGCAGCCAAGGGGTGTTCGGACTAGCTAAAGAGACCCAGTACTTC,CASSQGVFGLAKETQYF
TRBJ1-1,NA,NA,TRBV6-4,TGTGCCAGCAGTGAATCAGGGAACACTGAAGCTTTCTTT,CASSESGNTEAFF
TRBJ1-1,NA,once,TRBV10-3,TGTGCCATCAACCAGGGCGATTTACCGAACACTGAAGCTTTCTTT,CAINQGDLPNTEAFF
TRBJ1-2,NA,NA,TRBV4-3,TGCGCCAGCAGCCAAGGTGTAGCGGGGTTGAATGGCTACACCTTC,CASSQGVAGLNGYTF
TRBJ1-2,NA,once,TRBV5-8,TGTGCCAGCAGCTTGGACACCTATGGCTACACCTTC,CASSLDTYGYTF
TRBJ2-7,NA,NA,TRBV6-5,TGTGCCAGCAGCCCAGACAGCACCCTAACCTACGAGCAGTACTTC,CASSPDSTLTYEQYF
TRBJ2-6,NA,few,TRBV25-1,TGTGCCAGCACGAGGTCAGGGGCCAACGTCCTGACTTTC,CASTRSGANVLTF
TRBJ1-2,NA,NA,TRBV2,TGTGCCAGCAGAGGGGAAAATAACTATGGCTACACCTTC,CASRGENNYGYTF
TRBJ1-2,TRBD1,NA,TRBV15,TGTGCCACCAGCAGAGATGGGGGACAGGCTTATGGCTACACCTTC,CATSRDGGQAYGYTF
TRBJ1-2,NA,NA,TRBV5-1,TGCGCCAGCAGCTTGGACAGCACCTATGGCTACACCTTC,CASSLDSTYGYTF
TRBJ1-2,NA,NA,TRBV6-5,TGTGCCAGCACCCCCGGGGTATATGGCTACACCTTC,CASTPGVYGYTF
TRBJ2-5,NA,NA,TRBV15,TGTGCCACCAGCAGACTCGGAGTGGAGACCCAGTACTTC,CATSRLGVETQYF
TRBJ2-7,NA,NA,TRBV7-9,TGTGCCAGCAGGAGCGCAGACTCCTACGAGCAGTACTTC,CASRSADSYEQYF
TRBJ1-1,NA,NA,TRBV28,TGTGCCAGCAGTCCACTGACGGGACATAACACTGAAGCTTTCTTT,CASSPLTGHNTEAFF
TRBJ1-1,NA,NA,TRBV12-5,TGTGCTAGTGGTTTGGTAATAACAGGAGACATGAACACTGAAGCTTTCTTT,CASGLVITGDMNTEAFF
TRBJ1-1,TRBD1,NA,TRBV29-1,TGCAGCGTGGCCGGGACAGCGAACACTGAAGCTTTCTTT,CSVAGTANTEAFF
TRBJ2-1,TRBD2,once,TRBV4-3,TGCGCCAGCAGCACCTCACTAGCGGGAGGGCCCTGGGACAATGAGCAGTTCTTC,CASSTSLAGGPWDNEQFF